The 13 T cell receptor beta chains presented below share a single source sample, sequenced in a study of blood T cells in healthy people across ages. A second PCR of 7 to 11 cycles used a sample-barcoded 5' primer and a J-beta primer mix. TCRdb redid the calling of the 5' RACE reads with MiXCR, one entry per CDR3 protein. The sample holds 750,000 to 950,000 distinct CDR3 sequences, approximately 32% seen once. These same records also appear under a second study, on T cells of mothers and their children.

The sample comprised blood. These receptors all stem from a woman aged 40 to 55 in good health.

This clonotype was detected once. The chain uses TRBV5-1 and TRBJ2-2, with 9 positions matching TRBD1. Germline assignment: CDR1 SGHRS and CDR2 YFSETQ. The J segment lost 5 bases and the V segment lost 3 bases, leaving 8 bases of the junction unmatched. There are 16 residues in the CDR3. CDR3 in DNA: TGCGCCAGCAGCTCCTCCGGGACAGGGAGGACCGGGGAGCTGTTTTTT. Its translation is CASSSSGTGRTGELFF.

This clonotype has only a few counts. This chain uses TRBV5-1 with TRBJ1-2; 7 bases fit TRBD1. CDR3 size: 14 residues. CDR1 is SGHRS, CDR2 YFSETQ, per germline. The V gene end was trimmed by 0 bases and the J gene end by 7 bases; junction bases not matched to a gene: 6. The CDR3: CASSLAEGASGYTF. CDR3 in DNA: TGCGCCAGCAGCTTGGCAGAGGGGGCTAGTGGCTACACCTTC.

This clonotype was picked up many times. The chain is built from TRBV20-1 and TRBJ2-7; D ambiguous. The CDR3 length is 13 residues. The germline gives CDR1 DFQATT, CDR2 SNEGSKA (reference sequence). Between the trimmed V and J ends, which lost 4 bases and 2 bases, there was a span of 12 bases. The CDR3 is CSATSGSPYEQYF. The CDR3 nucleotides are TGCAGTGCTACATCGGGCTCTCCCTACGAGCAGTACTTC.

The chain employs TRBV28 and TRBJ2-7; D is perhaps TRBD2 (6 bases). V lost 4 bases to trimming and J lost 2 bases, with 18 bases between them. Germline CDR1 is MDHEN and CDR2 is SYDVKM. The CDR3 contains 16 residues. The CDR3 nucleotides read TGTGCCAGCAGTTCACCCCCCGAACGGGGGACCTACGAGCAGTACTTC. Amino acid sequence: CASSSPPERGTYEQYF.

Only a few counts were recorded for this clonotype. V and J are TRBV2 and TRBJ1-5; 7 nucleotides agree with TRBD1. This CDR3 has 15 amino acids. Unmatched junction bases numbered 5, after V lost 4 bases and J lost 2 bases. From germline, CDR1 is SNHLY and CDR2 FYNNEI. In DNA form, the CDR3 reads TGTGCCAGCAGTGCACAGGGGATCGGCAATCAGCCCCAGCATTTT. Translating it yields CASSAQGIGNQPQHF.

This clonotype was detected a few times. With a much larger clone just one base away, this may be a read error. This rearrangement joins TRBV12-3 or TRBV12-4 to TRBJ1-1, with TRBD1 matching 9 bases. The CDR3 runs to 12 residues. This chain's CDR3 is CAGSPGQGKAFF. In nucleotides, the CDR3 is TGTGCCGGCAGTCCGGGACAGGGCAAAGCTTTCTTT.

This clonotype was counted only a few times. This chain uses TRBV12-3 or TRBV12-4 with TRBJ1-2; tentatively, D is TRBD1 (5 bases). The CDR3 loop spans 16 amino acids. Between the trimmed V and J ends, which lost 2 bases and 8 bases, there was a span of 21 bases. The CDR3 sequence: CASSLSAATAHRGYTF. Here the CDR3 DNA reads TGTGCCAGCAGTTTATCCGCCGCGACAGCCCATAGAGGCTACACCTTC.

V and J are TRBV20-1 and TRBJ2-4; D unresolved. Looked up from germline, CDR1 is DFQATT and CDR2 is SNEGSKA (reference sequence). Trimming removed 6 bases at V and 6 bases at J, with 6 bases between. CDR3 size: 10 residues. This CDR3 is CSAVLNIQYF. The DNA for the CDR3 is TGCAGTGCAGTACTAAACATTCAGTACTTC.

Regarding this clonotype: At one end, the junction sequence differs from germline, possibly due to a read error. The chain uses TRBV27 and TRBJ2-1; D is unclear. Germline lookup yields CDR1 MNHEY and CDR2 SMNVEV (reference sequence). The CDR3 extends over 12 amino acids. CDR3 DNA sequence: TGTACCAGCAGTACCTTTAATAATGAGCAGTTCTTC. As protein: CTSSTFNNEQFF.

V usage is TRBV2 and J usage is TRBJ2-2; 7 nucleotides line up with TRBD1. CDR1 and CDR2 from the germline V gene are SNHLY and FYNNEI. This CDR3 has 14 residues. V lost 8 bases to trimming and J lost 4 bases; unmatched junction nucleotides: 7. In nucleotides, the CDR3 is TGTGCCAGCCGCAGGGGGATGATCACCGGGGAGCTGTTTTTT. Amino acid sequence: CASRRGMITGELFF.

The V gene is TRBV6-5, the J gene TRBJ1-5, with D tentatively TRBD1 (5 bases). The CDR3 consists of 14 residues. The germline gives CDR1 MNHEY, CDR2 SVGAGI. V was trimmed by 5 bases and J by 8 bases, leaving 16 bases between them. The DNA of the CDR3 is TGTGCCAGCAGTCCCCGTCTGGGGGGGAAGCCCCAGCATTTT. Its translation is CASSPRLGGKPQHF.

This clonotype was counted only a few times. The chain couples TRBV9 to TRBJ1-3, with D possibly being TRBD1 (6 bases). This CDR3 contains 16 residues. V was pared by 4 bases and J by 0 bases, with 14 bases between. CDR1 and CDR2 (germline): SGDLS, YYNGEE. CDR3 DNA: TGTGCCAGCAGCCCCCGTGACAGGTACTCTGGAAACACCATATATTTT. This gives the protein CASSPRDRYSGNTIYF.

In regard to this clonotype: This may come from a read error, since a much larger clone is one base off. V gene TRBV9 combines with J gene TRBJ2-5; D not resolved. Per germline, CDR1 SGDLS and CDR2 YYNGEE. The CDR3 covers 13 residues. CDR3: CASSVAFGEAQYF. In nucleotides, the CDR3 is TGTGCCAGCAGCGTAGCCTTTGGAGAGGCCCAGTACTTC. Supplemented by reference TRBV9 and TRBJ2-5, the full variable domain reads DSGVTQTPKHLITATGQRVTLRCSPRSGDLSVYWYQQSLDQGLQFLIQYYNGEERAKGNILERFSAQQFPDLHSELNLSSLELGDSALYFCASSVAFGEAQYFGPGTRLLVL.